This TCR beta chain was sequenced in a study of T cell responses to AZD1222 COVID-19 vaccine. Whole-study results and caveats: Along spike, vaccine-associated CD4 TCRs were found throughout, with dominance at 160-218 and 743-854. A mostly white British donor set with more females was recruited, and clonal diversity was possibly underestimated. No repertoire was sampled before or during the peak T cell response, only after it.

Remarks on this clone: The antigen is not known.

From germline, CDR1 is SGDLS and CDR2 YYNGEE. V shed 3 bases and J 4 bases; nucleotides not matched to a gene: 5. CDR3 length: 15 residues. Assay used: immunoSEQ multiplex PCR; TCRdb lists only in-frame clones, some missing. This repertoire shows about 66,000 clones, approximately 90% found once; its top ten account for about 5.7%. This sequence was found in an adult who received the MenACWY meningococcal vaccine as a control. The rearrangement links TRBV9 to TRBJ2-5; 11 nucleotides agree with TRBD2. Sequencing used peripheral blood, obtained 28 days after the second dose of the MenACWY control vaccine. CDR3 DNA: TGTGCCAGCAGCGCCAGTGGGACTAGCGGAGAGACCCAGTACTTC. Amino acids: CASSASGTSGETQYF.